This T cell receptor beta chain was documented in a study of PD-1 blockade in classical Hodgkin lymphoma. The protocol was immunoSEQ multiplex PCR, while the TCRdb copy is restricted to in-frame clones and leaves out a portion. The data contain about 21,000 clones, around 94% of them singletons. Concerning this clone: Its target is unknown.

Study conclusions and caveats: Why the repertoires differ is still unclear, perhaps disease activity or prior therapy.

Indicated time point: newly diagnosed, previously untreated cHL patient sample. Sequences were obtained from peripheral blood mononuclear cells (PBMCs). The sequence was collected from a human donor with classical Hodgkin lymphoma.

For the CDR3, the DNA is TGTGCCAGCAGCCCTAAGGGGCGGAACACTGAAGCTTTCTTT. It specifies CASSPKGRNTEAFF. The V gene is TRBV11-1, the J gene TRBJ1-1; TRBD1 might be the D (5 bases). The V gene's germline CDR1 is SGHAT and CDR2 FQDESV (reference sequence). Trimming pared 5 bases from V and 1 base from J, leaving 11 bases between. The CDR3 has 14 residues.